This T cell receptor beta chain derives from a study of radiation and T cells in renal cell carcinoma. General observations from the study: From baseline, blood top tumor clonotypes peaked at 2 weeks post-radiation. Pretreatment tumor biopsies were lacking, so baseline clonotypes are unknown.

With regard to this clone: Its specificity is not known.

As for time point: baseline pretreatment blood. The treatment: 15 Gy SBRT to primary tumor, nephrectomy 4 weeks later. After SBRT, blood was collected at 2 and 4 weeks, plus baseline. Method: immunoSEQ multiplex PCR; TCRdb's copy keeps in-frame clones and lacks some. The data show some 150,000 clones, 70% to 90% seen once. The germline V gene has CDR1 LGHNA and CDR2 YSLEER. The CDR3 consists of 15 residues. V lost 1 base, J lost 4 bases, and 2 bases stayed unmatched. The TCR sequence derives from a woman between 45 and 65 years old with renal cell carcinoma. V usage is TRBV4-3 and J usage is TRBJ2-1, with 9 bases that match TRBD2. The material sequenced was blood, taken from a patient whose treatment included radiotherapy and nephrectomy. The CDR3 DNA follows: TGCGCCAGCAGCCAAGCTCTAGCGGGGTACAATGAGCAGTTCTTC. Translated: CASSQALAGYNEQFF.